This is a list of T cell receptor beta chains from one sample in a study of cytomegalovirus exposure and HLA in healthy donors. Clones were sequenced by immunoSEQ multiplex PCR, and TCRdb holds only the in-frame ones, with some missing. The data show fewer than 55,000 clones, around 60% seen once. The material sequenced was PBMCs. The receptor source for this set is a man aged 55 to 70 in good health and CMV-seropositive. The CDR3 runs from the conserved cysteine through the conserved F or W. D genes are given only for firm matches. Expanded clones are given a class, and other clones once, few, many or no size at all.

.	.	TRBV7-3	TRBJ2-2	CASSLFRDTGELFF	TGTGCCAGCAGCTTATTCCGAGACACCGGGGAGCTGTTTTTT
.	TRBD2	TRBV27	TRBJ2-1	CASSTGTSGHNEQFF	TGTGCCAGCAGCACCGGGACTAGCGGCCACAATGAGCAGTTCTTC
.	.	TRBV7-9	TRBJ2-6	CASSLLAYGANVLTF	TGTGCCAGCAGCTTACTAGCGTATGGGGCCAACGTCCTGACTTTC
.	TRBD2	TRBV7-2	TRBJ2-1	CASSLAPSGNEQFF	TGTGCCAGCAGCTTAGCGCCTAGCGGCAATGAGCAGTTCTTC
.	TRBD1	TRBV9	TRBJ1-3	CASSAYPTGGGNTIYF	TGTGCCAGCAGCGCCTACCCAACAGGGGGCGGAAACACCATATATTTT
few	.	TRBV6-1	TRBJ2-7	CASSVSGHEQYF	TGTGCCAGCAGTGTCTCTGGGCACGAGCAGTACTTC
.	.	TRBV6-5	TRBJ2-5	CASSGSQGETQYF	TGTGCCAGCAGTGGCTCGCAGGGAGAGACCCAGTACTTC
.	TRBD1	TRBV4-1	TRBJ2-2	CASSQRTGPNTGELFF	TGCGCCAGCAGCCAACGGACAGGACCAAACACCGGGGAGCTGTTTTTT
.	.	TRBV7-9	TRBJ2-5	CASSLTGLETQYF	TGTGCCAGCAGCTTAACAGGGTTGGAGACCCAGTACTTC
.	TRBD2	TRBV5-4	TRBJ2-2	CASSLSLSGGTGELFF	TGTGCCAGCAGCTTGAGTCTGAGCGGGGGCACCGGGGAGCTGTTTTTT
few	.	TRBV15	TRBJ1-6	CATSRRQTYLNYNSPLHF	TGTGCCACCAGCAGGAGACAGACATATCTCAATTATAATTCACCCCTCCACTTT
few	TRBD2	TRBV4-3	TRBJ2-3	CASSQDWATSGRPDTQYF	TGCGCCAGCAGCCAAGATTGGGCGACTAGCGGGAGGCCAGATACGCAGTATTTT
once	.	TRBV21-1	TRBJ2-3	CASSNRGRETDTQYF	TGTGCCAGCAGCAACAGGGGGCGCGAAACAGATACGCAGTATTTT
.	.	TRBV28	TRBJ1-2	CASSLSWAPRQYSGYTF	TGTGCCAGCAGTTTGAGCTGGGCACCCAGGCAGTACTCTGGCTACACCTTC
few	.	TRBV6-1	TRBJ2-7	CASSEARYEQYF	TGTGCCAGCAGTGAAGCGCGATACGAGCAGTACTTC
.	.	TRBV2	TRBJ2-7	CASSAYEQYF	TGTGCCAGCAGTGCTTACGAGCAGTACTTC
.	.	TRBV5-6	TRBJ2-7	CASSLGGKGHYSYEQYF	TGTGCCAGCAGCTTGGGGGGCAAGGGGCACTACTCCTACGAGCAGTACTTC
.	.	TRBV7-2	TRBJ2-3	CASSFTGMGLTDTQYF	TGTGCCAGCAGTTTCACGGGTATGGGGCTCACAGATACGCAGTATTTT
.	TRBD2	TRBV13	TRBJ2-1	CASSLSAGGAYNEQFF	TGTGCCAGCAGCTTATCAGCGGGGGGGGCCTACAATGAGCAGTTCTTC
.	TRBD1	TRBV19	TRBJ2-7	CATRQGVYEQYF	TGTGCCACCCGACAGGGGGTCTACGAGCAGTACTTC
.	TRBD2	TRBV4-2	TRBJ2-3	CASSQKTSGRSDTQYF	TGTGCCAGCAGCCAAAAGACTAGCGGGCGTTCAGATACGCAGTATTTT
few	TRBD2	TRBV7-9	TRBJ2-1	CASSSESGRGSEQFF	TGTGCCAGCAGCTCAGAGAGCGGGAGAGGTAGTGAGCAGTTCTTC